The present entry profiles one TCR beta chain with its context. Sequencing was performed with immunoSEQ multiplex PCR; in TCRdb, only in-frame clones are kept and a portion is missing. The repertoire has about 380,000 clones, less than 85% of them found once; the top ten carry approximately 3.6%. These data are taken from a study of blood T cell repertoires in COVID-19. About the research overall: Spain, Italy and the United States supplied samples that represented acute and convalescent COVID-19.

The CDR3 has 16 residues. Trimming shortened V by 1 base and J by 8 bases, and 17 bases separated the two germline ends. Germline CDR1 and CDR2: LGHDT and YNNKEL (reference sequence). Sequencing was performed on peripheral blood. This sequence originates from a woman under 30 with acute or convalescent COVID-19. J is TRBJ1-4 and V is TRBV3-1 (or the pseudogene TRBV3-2); D is perhaps TRBD1 (6 bases). The CDR3 protein is CASSQGSAGAGEKLFF. The CDR3, as DNA: TGTGCCAGCAGCCAAGGGTCCGCGGGGGCTGGGGAAAAACTGTTTTTT.